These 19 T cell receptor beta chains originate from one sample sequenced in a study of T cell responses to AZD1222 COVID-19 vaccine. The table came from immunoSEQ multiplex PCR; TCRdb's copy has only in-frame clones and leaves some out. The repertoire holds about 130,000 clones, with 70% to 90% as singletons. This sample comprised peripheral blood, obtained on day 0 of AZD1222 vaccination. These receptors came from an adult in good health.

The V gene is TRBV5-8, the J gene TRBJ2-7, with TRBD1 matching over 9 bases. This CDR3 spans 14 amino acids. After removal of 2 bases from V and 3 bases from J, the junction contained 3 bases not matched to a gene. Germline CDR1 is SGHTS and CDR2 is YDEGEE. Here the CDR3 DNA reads TGTGCCAGCAGCTTCCGGGACAGGGACTACGAGCAGTACTTC. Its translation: CASSFRDRDYEQYF.

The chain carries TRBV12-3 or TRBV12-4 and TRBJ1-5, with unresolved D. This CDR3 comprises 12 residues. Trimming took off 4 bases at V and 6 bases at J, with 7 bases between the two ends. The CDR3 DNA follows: TGTGCCAGCAGTTGGCTGAGTCAGCCCCAGCATTTT. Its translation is CASSWLSQPQHF.

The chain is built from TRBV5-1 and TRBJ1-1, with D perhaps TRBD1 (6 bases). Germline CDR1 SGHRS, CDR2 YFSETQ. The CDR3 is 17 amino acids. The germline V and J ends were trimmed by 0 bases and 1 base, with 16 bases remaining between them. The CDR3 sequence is CASSLGWGATKNTEAFF. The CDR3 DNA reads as TGCGCCAGCAGCTTGGGTTGGGGGGCGACTAAGAACACTGAAGCTTTCTTT.

The CDR3 DNA reads as TGTGCCATCAGCCTACTAGCGGGAGGGCCGTACGAGCAGTACTTC. This codes for CAISLLAGGPYEQYF. The rearrangement links TRBV10-3 to TRBJ2-7; 13 nucleotides match TRBD2. The CDR3 has 15 amino acids. CDR1 is ENHRY, CDR2 SYGVKD, per germline. Unmatched junction bases numbered 6, after V lost 6 bases and J lost 4 bases.

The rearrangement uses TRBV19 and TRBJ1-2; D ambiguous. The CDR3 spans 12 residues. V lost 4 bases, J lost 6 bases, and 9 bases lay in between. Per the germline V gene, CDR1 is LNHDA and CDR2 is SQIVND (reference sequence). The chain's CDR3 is CASSTRRDGYTF. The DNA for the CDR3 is TGTGCCAGTAGTACGAGGAGGGATGGCTACACCTTC.

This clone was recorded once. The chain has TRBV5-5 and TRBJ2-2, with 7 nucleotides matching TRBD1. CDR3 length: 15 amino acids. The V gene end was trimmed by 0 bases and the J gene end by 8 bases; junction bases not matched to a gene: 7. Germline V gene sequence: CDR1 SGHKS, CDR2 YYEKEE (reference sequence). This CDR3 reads CASSLDRGRRGELFF. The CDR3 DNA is TGTGCCAGCAGCTTGGACAGGGGAAGAAGGGGGGAGCTGTTTTTT.

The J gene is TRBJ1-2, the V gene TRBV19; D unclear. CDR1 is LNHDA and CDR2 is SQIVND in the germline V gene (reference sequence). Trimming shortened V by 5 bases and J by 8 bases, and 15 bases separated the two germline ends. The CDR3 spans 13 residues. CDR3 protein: CASSSEGRGGYTF. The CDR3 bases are TGTGCCAGTAGTTCAGAGGGCAGAGGAGGCTACACCTTC. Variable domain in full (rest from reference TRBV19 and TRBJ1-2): DGGITQSPKYLFRKEGQNVTLSCEQNLNHDAMYWYRQDPGQGLRLIYYSQIVNDFQKGDIAEGYSVSREKKESFPLTVTSAQKNPTAFYLCASSSEGRGGYTFGSGTRLTVV.

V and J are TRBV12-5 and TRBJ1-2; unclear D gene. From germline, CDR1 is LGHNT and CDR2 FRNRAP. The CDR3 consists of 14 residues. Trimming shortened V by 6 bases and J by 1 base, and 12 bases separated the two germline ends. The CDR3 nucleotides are TGTGCTAGTGGCCCCTCCGGTTTTAACTATGGCTACACCTTC. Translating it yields CASGPSGFNYGYTF.

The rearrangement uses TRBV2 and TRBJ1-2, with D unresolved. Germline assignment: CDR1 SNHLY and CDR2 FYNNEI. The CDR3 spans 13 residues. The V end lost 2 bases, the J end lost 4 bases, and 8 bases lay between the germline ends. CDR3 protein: CASSETRAYGYTF. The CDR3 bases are TGTGCCAGCAGTGAAACCAGAGCCTATGGCTACACCTTC.

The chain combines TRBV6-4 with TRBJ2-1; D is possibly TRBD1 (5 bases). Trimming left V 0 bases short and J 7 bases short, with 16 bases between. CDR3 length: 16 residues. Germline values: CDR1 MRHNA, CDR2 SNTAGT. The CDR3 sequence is CASSDSPGSPLNEQFF. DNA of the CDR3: TGTGCCAGCAGTGACTCGCCAGGGTCGCCCCTAAATGAGCAGTTCTTC.

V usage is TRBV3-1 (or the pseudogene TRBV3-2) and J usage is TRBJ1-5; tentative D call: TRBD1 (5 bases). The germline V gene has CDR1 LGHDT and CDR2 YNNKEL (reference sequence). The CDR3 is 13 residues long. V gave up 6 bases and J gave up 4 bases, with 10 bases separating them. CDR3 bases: TGTGCCAGCAGTAGACAGAAAAATCAGCCCCAGCATTTT. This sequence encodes CASSRQKNQPQHF.

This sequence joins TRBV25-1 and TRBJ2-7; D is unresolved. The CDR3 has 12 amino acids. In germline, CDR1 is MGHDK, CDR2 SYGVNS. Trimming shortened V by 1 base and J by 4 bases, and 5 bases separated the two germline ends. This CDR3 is CASSESQYEQYF. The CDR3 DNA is TGTGCCAGCAGTGAATCTCAGTACGAGCAGTACTTC.

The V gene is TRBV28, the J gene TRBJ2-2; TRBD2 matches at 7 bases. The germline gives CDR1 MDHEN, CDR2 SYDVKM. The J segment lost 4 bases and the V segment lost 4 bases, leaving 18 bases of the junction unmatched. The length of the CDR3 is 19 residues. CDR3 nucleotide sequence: TGTGCCAGCAGTTCCCACTGGTTTGGGGGGGTAATTCTCACCGGGGAGCTGTTTTTT. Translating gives CASSSHWFGGVILTGELFF. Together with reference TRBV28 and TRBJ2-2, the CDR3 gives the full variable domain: DVKVTQSSRYLVKRTGEKVFLECVQDMDHENMFWYRQDPGLGLRLIYFSYDVKMKEKGDIPEGYSVSREKKERFSLILESASTNQTSMYLCASSSHWFGGVILTGELFFGEGSRLTVL.

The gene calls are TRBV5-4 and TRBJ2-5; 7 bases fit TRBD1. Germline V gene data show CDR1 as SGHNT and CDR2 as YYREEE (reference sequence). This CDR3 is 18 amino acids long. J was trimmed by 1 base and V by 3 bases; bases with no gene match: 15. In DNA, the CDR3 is TGTGCCAGCAGCTACGGGACAGACCTCTGGCGAGGCCAAGAGACCCAGTACTTC. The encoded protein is CASSYGTDLWRGQETQYF. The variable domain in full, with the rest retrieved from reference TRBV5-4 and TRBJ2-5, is ETGVTQSPTHLIKTRGQQVTLRCSSQSGHNTVSWYQQALGQGPQFIFQYYREEENGRGNFPPRFSGLQFPNYSSELNVNALELDDSALYLCASSYGTDLWRGQETQYFGPGTRLLVL.

The CDR3 is CASSWSRETYEQYF. CDR3 nucleotide sequence: TGTGCCAGCAGTTGGAGCCGAGAGACCTACGAGCAGTACTTC. The chain couples TRBV6-5 to TRBJ2-7; no clear D. Looked up from germline, CDR1 is MNHEY and CDR2 is SVGAGI. The CDR3 has 14 amino acids. Trimming cost V 4 bases and J 2 bases, with 12 bases left between them.

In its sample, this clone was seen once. CDR3 nucleotide sequence: TGTGCCATCAGTGGCGGGCGTTCCAGCACAGATACGCAGTATTTT. It specifies CAISGGRSSTDTQYF. This chain joins TRBV10-3 and TRBJ2-3, with D perhaps TRBD2 (5 bases). This CDR3 contains 15 residues. The ends were cut back, 4 bases at V and 0 bases at J, with 11 bases in the middle. CDR1 and CDR2 (germline): ENHRY, SYGVKD.

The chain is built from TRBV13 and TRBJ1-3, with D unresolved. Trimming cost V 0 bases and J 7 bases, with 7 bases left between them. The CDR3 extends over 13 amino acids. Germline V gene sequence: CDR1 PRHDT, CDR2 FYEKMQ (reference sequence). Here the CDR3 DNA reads TGTGCCAGCAGCTTAGGGGTCGGGAACACCATATATTTT. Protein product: CASSLGVGNTIYF.

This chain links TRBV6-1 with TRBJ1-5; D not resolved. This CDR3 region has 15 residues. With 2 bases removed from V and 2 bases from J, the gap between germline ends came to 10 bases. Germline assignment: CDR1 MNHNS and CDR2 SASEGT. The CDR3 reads CASSEFPEGNQPQHF. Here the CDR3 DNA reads TGTGCCAGCAGTGAATTTCCCGAGGGCAATCAGCCCCAGCATTTT.

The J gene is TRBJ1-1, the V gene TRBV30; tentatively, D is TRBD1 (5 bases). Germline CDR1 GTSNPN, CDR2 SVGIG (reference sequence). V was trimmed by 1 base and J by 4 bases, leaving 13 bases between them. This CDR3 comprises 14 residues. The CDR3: CAWSGRAMTTEAFF. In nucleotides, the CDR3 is TGTGCCTGGAGTGGCAGGGCCATGACCACTGAAGCTTTCTTT.